These 16 T cell receptor beta chains came from one sample sequenced in a study of vaccination effects on CD4 cells after COVID-19 (dated by TCRdb to about 2022). In the ViraFEST assay, PBMC were stimulated with viral peptide pools, and TCR sequencing was then used to find antigen-specific CD4+ T cell clonotypes based on their expansion. After less than 13 days of culture, CD4+ T cells were isolated with the EasySep CD4+ T cell isolation kit. Healthy vaccine recipients had no prior SARS-CoV-2 infection, confirmed by negative nucleocapsid antibodies before and after vaccination. Their cognate antigens are unknown. Libraries were prepared through the immunoSEQ multiplex PCR assay. Imported from immuneACCESS, the table was reduced by TCRdb to in-frame sequences with V and J called. These copies leave out some clones; in studies compared against another copy, an unresolved V gene accounts for under half, and the cause of the remainder is not known. This sample lists approximately 74,000 clones; about four fifths were detected once. Of the sample, around 2.9% falls within the top ten clones.

The source was CD4+ T cells from PBMCs cultured with HCoV-NL63 spike peptides, collected before COVID-19 vaccination. The intended sense of this specimen's cell subset or site label: HCoV-NL63 spike overlapping peptide pool stimulation. These receptors were obtained from a human donor who received a COVID-19 vaccine.

V is TRBV10-3 and J is TRBJ2-3; D is unresolved. The CDR3 consists of 14 residues. Germline V gives CDR1 ENHRY, CDR2 SYGVKD. V lost 4 bases to trimming and J lost 1 base, with 9 bases between them. Here the CDR3 DNA reads TGTGCCATCAGTGTAATAGTAGGCACAGATACGCAGTATTTT. Protein sequence: CAISVIVGTDTQYF.

This chain joins TRBV24-1 and TRBJ2-3; 10 bases line up with TRBD2. This CDR3 spans 18 amino acids. CDR1 KGHDR and CDR2 SFDVKD come from the germline V gene. Trimming removed 4 bases from V and 2 bases from J; junction bases left unmatched: 11. CDR3 in amino acids: CATSDPRSGGQPTDTQYF. CDR3 sequence (DNA): TGTGCCACCAGTGACCCGCGTAGCGGGGGGCAACCCACAGATACGCAGTATTTT.

The V call is TRBV6-1, the J call TRBJ1-3; 10 nucleotides agree with TRBD1. CDR1 and CDR2 (germline): MNHNS, SASEGT. The J segment lost 0 bases and the V segment lost 4 bases, leaving 9 bases of the junction unmatched. This CDR3 has 18 residues. DNA of the CDR3: TGTGCCAGCAGTGGTGGGGACAGGGGTCCCGACTCTGGAAACACCATATATTTT. Amino acid sequence: CASSGGDRGPDSGNTIYF.

The rearrangement joins TRBV10-1 to TRBJ2-2, with a possible D match to TRBD1 (6 bases). V dropped 7 bases and J dropped 0 bases, with 9 bases sitting between them. CDR3 length equals 14 residues. CDR1 WNHNN and CDR2 SYGVQD come from the germline V gene (reference sequence). The CDR3, as DNA: TGCGCCAGCACAGGGGACACGAACACCGGGGAGCTGTTTTTT. This codes for CASTGDTNTGELFF.

J is TRBJ2-3 and V is TRBV11-3, with D maybe TRBD1 (6 bases). In germline, CDR1 is SGHNT, CDR2 YENEEA. Trimming took 5 bases from V and 4 from J, leaving 10 bases between them. The CDR3 consists of 13 residues. The CDR3 reads CASSRGGADTQYF. The CDR3 DNA is TGTGCCAGCAGCCGAGGGGGTGCAGATACGCAGTATTTT.

J is TRBJ1-2 and V is TRBV7-9; 10 bases fit TRBD1. CDR1 and CDR2 (germline): SEHNR, FQNEAQ (reference sequence). The CDR3 sequence is 16 residues long. The junction had 6 bases not matched to a gene; V was cut back by 1 base and J by 4 bases. CDR3 DNA sequence: TGTGCCAGCAGCTTAGGGGGACAGGGGCGGGGCTATGGCTACACCTTC. It is translated as CASSLGGQGRGYGYTF.

The J gene is TRBJ2-3, the V gene TRBV12-3 or TRBV12-4; no reliable D call. V lost 5 bases and J lost 2, with 5 bases in between. The CDR3 has 12 residues. CDR3 coding DNA: TGTGCCAGCAGTCCTATCACAGATACGCAGTATTTT. It specifies CASSPITDTQYF.

V gene TRBV28 combines with J gene TRBJ1-1; possibly TRBD1 for D (5 bases). The CDR3 extends over 15 amino acids. V dropped 3 bases and J dropped 6 bases, with 17 bases sitting between them. Germline CDR1 MDHEN, CDR2 SYDVKM. This CDR3 is CASSLGGTLGSEAFF. CDR3 nucleotide sequence: TGTGCCAGCAGTTTGGGGGGGACCCTGGGATCTGAAGCTTTCTTT.

The chain carries TRBV6-1 and TRBJ1-1; tentatively, D is TRBD1 (5 bases). The CDR3 spans 16 residues. The V and J ends lost 3 bases and 4 bases respectively, with 18 bases between them. The germline V gene encodes CDR1 MNHNS and CDR2 SASEGT. CDR3 in amino acids: CASSDGTVGGGTEAFF. CDR3 DNA sequence: TGTGCCAGCAGTGACGGGACGGTGGGTGGTGGCACTGAAGCTTTCTTT.

The gene calls are TRBV6-1 and TRBJ2-4, with TRBD1 as a possible D gene (5 bases). The CDR3 covers 15 residues. Trimming removed 3 bases at V and 4 bases at J, with 13 bases between. Germline-derived CDR1 and CDR2 are MNHNS and SASEGT. The CDR3 bases are TGTGCCAGCAGTGAGTCCTTTAGGGGAAAAAACATTCAGTACTTC. Protein product: CASSESFRGKNIQYF.

The table lists this clone with a few counts. The V and J genes are TRBV30 and TRBJ1-3, with 8 bases that match TRBD1. There are 15 residues in the CDR3. Trimming removed 0 bases from V and 1 base from J; junction bases left unmatched: 2. Germline CDR1 GTSNPN, CDR2 SVGIG (reference sequence). CDR3 coding DNA: TGTGCCTGGAGTGTGGACAGGGTATCTGGAAACACCATATATTTT. This translates into CAWSVDRVSGNTIYF.

This sequence joins TRBV14 and TRBJ1-2; no reliable D call. Trimming left V 2 bases short and J 5 bases short, with 9 bases between. The CDR3 contains 13 residues. Germline CDR1 and CDR2: SGHDN and FVKESK. As DNA, the CDR3 is TGTGCCAGCAGCCAAATTCTCGAATATGGCTACACCTTC. Protein sequence: CASSQILEYGYTF.

This rearrangement joins TRBV19 to TRBJ2-2, with 7 bases lining up with TRBD1. The junction had 8 bases not matched to a gene; V was cut back by 4 bases and J by 6 bases. The CDR3 loop spans 15 amino acids. CDR1 and CDR2 (germline): LNHDA, SQIVND (reference sequence). The CDR3 is CASSTTGPLAGELFF. DNA of the CDR3: TGTGCCAGTAGTACGACAGGGCCCTTGGCCGGGGAGCTGTTTTTT. The variable domain in full, completed from reference TRBV19 and TRBJ2-2, reads DGGITQSPKYLFRKEGQNVTLSCEQNLNHDAMYWYRQDPGQGLRLIYYSQIVNDFQKGDIAEGYSVSREKKESFPLTVTSAQKNPTAFYLCASSTTGPLAGELFFGEGSRLTVL.

The CDR3 sequence: CASSYSKGLSNQPQHF. In DNA, the CDR3 is TGTGCCAGCAGTTACTCGAAGGGGTTGAGCAATCAGCCCCAGCATTTT. The V and J genes are TRBV6-2 or TRBV6-3 and TRBJ1-5, with TRBD1 as a possible D gene (5 bases). Germline-derived CDR1 and CDR2 are MNHEY and SVGEGT. There are 16 residues in the CDR3. V was pared by 0 bases and J by 1 base, with 10 bases between.

The gene calls are TRBV7-9 and TRBJ1-2; D remains unclear. V was cut by 2 bases and J by 5 bases, with 6 bases left in between. The CDR3 runs to 12 residues. Per germline, CDR1 SEHNR and CDR2 FQNEAQ (reference sequence). The CDR3 DNA is TGTGCCAGCAGCTTACGTCCGTATGGCTACACCTTC. This translates into CASSLRPYGYTF. The complete variable domain, with remaining parts taken from reference TRBV7-9 and TRBJ1-2, reads DTGVSQNPRHKITKRGQNVTFRCDPISEHNRLYWYRQTLGQGPEFLTYFQNEAQLEKSRLLSDRFSAERPKGSFSTLEIQRTEQGDSAMYLCASSLRPYGYTFGSGTRLTVV.

The rearrangement links TRBV3-1 (or the pseudogene TRBV3-2) to TRBJ2-3; a possible D gene is TRBD2 (6 bases). Germline V gene sequence: CDR1 LGHDT, CDR2 YNNKEL (reference sequence). The V end lost 0 bases, the J end lost 4 bases, and 14 bases lay between the germline ends. The CDR3 has 16 amino acids. CDR3 protein: CASSQEPSVRADTQYF. The CDR3, as DNA: TGTGCCAGCAGCCAAGAGCCTAGCGTTCGGGCAGATACGCAGTATTTT.